This T cell receptor beta chain was retrieved from a study of cytomegalovirus exposure and HLA in healthy donors. Worth noting for this clone: Its antigen remains unidentified.

The V end was cut by 0 bases, the J end by 5 bases, with 13 bases between. This CDR3 is 15 amino acids long. The germline V gene encodes CDR1 MGHRA and CDR2 YSYEKL. 13 Jbeta primers and 60 Vbeta primers were used for the PCR. The assay was immunoSEQ multiplex PCR, and TCRdb's table has in-frame clones only and misses some. In the table there are about 120,000 clones, 15% of which are singletons. Nominal health characterized the donors when sampled, though unrecorded immune exposures were likely. Study results and caveats: Cytomegalovirus-associated TCR beta chains were listed, numbering more than 150.

V and J are TRBV4-1 and TRBJ1-2; D remains unclear. Specimen: PBMCs. This TCR was sampled from a woman younger than 35 in good health and CMV-seronegative. CDR3 region: CASSQEGFEGYGYTF. DNA of the CDR3: TGCGCCAGCAGCCAAGAGGGCTTCGAAGGATATGGCTACACCTTC.